This TCR beta chain was identified in a study of regulatory and conventional T cells in RAG deficiency. Findings and caveats of the study: In Omenn syndrome, Treg and Tconv repertoires overlapped >75%.

The protocol was immunoSEQ multiplex PCR, while the TCRdb copy is restricted to in-frame clones and leaves out a portion. Among 30,000 to 35,000 clones listed, 75% to 80% were seen once. The V segment lost 4 bases and the J segment 8 bases; nucleotides outside the gene matches: 14. Germline lookup yields CDR1 SGHDT and CDR2 YYEEEE. This CDR3 has 16 residues. On this clone itself: Its antigen is currently unknown.

The sorted conventional CD4+ T cells were CD25-low and CD127-high, with genomic DNA sequenced. The sample was also reused in another study, on regulatory T cells. According to that study: The PCR used 52 TRBV and 13 TRBJ primers. Regulatory T cells showed the strongest V-J pair restriction and V/J gene skewing among patient repertoires.

The TCR comes from a human donor in good health. The chain couples TRBV5-6 to TRBJ1-4; 7 positions agree with TRBD1. Sequencing was done on a sample of CD4+ effector T cells sorted from blood. CDR3 coding DNA: TGTGCCAGCAGCCAGGGGGGCAGGGGCCCAGACGAAAAACTGTTTTTT. Its translation: CASSQGGRGPDEKLFF.